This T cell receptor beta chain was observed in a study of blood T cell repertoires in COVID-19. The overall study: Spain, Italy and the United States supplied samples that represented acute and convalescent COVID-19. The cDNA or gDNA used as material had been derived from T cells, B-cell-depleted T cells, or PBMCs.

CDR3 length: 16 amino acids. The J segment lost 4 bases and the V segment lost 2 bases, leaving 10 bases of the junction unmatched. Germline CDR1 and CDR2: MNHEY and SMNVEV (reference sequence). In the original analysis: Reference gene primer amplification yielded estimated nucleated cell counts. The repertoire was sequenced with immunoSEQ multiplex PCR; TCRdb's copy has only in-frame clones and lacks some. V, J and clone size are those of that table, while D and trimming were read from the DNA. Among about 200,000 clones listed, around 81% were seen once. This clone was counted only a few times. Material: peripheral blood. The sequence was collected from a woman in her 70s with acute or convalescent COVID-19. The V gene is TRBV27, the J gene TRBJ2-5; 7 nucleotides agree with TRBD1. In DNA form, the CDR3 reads TGTGCCAGCAGTTTAAGACAAGGGGGCGCGGGAGAGACCCAGTACTTC. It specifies CASSLRQGGAGETQYF.